One sample yielded the 20 T cell receptor beta chains listed below, sequenced in a study of blood T cell repertoires in COVID-19. Data came from immunoSEQ multiplex PCR; TCRdb stores just in-frame clones and leaves some out. The table includes 120,000 to 150,000 clones, 65% to 85% detected once. The sample taken for sequencing was peripheral blood. Receptors originate from a human donor in a cohort sampled during active COVID-19.

This clone was found once. The chain uses TRBV6-4 and TRBJ2-7; D perhaps matches TRBD2 (6 bases). Germline V gives CDR1 MRHNA, CDR2 SNTAGT. The CDR3 spans 16 residues. Trimming took off 4 bases at V and 0 bases at J, with 16 bases between the two ends. The CDR3 sequence is CASSGIGRESSYEQYF. The DNA for the CDR3 is TGTGCCAGCAGTGGAATTGGACGGGAGAGCTCCTACGAGCAGTACTTC.

The rearrangement uses TRBV18 and TRBJ2-1; a weak D match, TRBD1 (6 bases). Trimming took 0 bases from V and 8 from J, leaving 17 bases between them. In germline, CDR1 is KGHSH, CDR2 LQKENI. CDR3 length: 16 amino acids. The CDR3 DNA reads as TGTGCCAGCTCACCACCGGTCAGGACCAGGGGCTATGAGCAGTTCTTC. Translating it yields CASSPPVRTRGYEQFF.

The chain recombines TRBV7-8 with TRBJ1-4; unclear D gene. Trimming took 4 bases from V and 5 from J, leaving 17 bases between them. Germline V gives CDR1 SGHVS, CDR2 FQNEAQ. The length of the CDR3 is 16 residues. This chain's CDR3 is CASSSSSGLRNEKLFF. CDR3 DNA: TGTGCCAGCAGCTCTTCTTCTGGGCTGAGAAATGAAAAACTGTTTTTT.

V usage is TRBV5-1 and J usage is TRBJ1-3; 7 bases fit TRBD1. With V trimmed by 4 bases and J by 1 base, 2 bases remained unmatched. Germline V gene sequence: CDR1 SGHRS, CDR2 YFSETQ. This CDR3 comprises 14 residues. This CDR3 reads CASSDRVSGNTIYF. The DNA of the CDR3 is TGCGCCAGCAGCGACAGGGTGTCTGGAAACACCATATATTTT.

V and J are TRBV6-6 and TRBJ2-3, with 9 bases that match TRBD2. This CDR3 comprises 15 residues. V gave up 5 bases and J gave up 3 bases; unmatched junction bases: 6. The germline V gene encodes CDR1 MNHNY and CDR2 SVGAGI (reference sequence). The CDR3 DNA follows: TGTGCCAGCAGTCACCGTGCGGGGGGGACAGATACGCAGTATTTT. The encoded protein is CASSHRAGGTDTQYF.

V and J are TRBV7-9 and TRBJ2-2; 7 bases match TRBD1. Losses at the gene ends were 5 bases for V and 0 bases for J; bases not matched to a gene: 6. The CDR3 contains 16 residues. Germline V gene lookup returns CDR1 SEHNR and CDR2 FQNEAQ (reference sequence). Here the CDR3 DNA reads TGTGCCAGCAGCGATACAGGGGCGCCGAACACCGGGGAGCTGTTTTTT. Translation: CASSDTGAPNTGELFF.

This clone was counted a single time. The chain joins TRBV5-5 to TRBJ2-7, with unresolved D. V shed 7 bases and J shed 4 bases, with 18 bases lying between them. The CDR3 runs to 14 residues. Germline CDR1 SGHKS, CDR2 YYEKEE (reference sequence). The CDR3 DNA reads TGTGCCAGCCTCCCCGAGTACTCCGCGTACGAGCAGTACTTC. Residues: CASLPEYSAYEQYF.

The chain links TRBV28 to TRBJ1-5; the D gene is possibly TRBD1 (6 bases). CDR3 length: 14 residues. Trimming pared 6 bases from V and 7 bases from J, leaving 16 bases between. Per germline, CDR1 MDHEN and CDR2 SYDVKM. The CDR3 reads CASSLRDKWQPQHF. In DNA, the CDR3 is TGTGCCAGCAGCCTCCGGGACAAATGGCAGCCCCAGCATTTT.

The CDR3 spells CASSLGTGGFGDTQYF. CDR3 nucleotides: TGCGCCAGCAGCCTTGGGACAGGGGGCTTTGGAGATACGCAGTATTTT. V is TRBV5-1 and J is TRBJ2-3, with 12 nucleotides matching TRBD1. This CDR3 comprises 16 residues. Trimming at V came to 4 bases and at J to 5 bases, leaving 8 bases not matched to a gene. Per germline, CDR1 SGHRS and CDR2 YFSETQ.

This sequence joins TRBV20-1 and TRBJ2-3; D not resolved. The CDR3 spans 11 residues. Germline loops: CDR1 DFQATT, CDR2 SNEGSKA (reference sequence). V lost 5 bases and J lost 4, with 7 bases in between. CDR3 amino acids: CSALYSDTQYF. CDR3 DNA: TGCAGTGCTCTGTACTCAGATACGCAGTATTTT.

This clone came up a few times. This chain connects TRBV28 to TRBJ2-7; D perhaps matches TRBD1 (5 bases). Germline assignment: CDR1 MDHEN and CDR2 SYDVKM. Trimming left V 3 bases short and J 6 bases short, with 18 bases between. The CDR3 is made up of 15 amino acids. The CDR3 loop reads CASSLTAGSVVEQYF. The CDR3 DNA follows: TGTGCCAGCAGTTTGACGGCAGGGTCGGTGGTCGAGCAGTACTTC. The full variable domain, with the rest looked up from reference TRBV28 and TRBJ2-7, is DVKVTQSSRYLVKRTGEKVFLECVQDMDHENMFWYRQDPGLGLRLIYFSYDVKMKEKGDIPEGYSVSREKKERFSLILESASTNQTSMYLCASSLTAGSVVEQYFGPGTRLTVT.

The chain has TRBV18 and TRBJ1-5; TRBD1 might be the D (5 bases). There are 13 residues in the CDR3. The germline gives CDR1 KGHSH, CDR2 LQKENI. V lost 3 bases to trimming and J lost 10 bases, with 13 bases between them. CDR3 protein: CASSPRDSSPQHF. For the CDR3, the DNA is TGTGCCAGCTCACCCCGGGACTCCAGCCCCCAGCATTTT.

The chain carries TRBV3-1 (or the pseudogene TRBV3-2) and TRBJ2-1; 11 bases match TRBD2. Germline V gene data show CDR1 as LGHDT and CDR2 as YNNKEL (reference sequence). The CDR3 contains 14 residues. V lost 6 bases to trimming and J lost 2 bases; unmatched junction nucleotides: 0. The chain's CDR3 is CASSSGGAYNEQFF. The CDR3, as DNA: TGTGCCAGCAGTAGCGGGGGGGCCTACAATGAGCAGTTCTTC.

The gene calls are TRBV3-1 (or the pseudogene TRBV3-2) and TRBJ2-6; 7 bases fit TRBD1. With V trimmed by 5 bases and J by 4 bases, 2 bases remained unmatched. This CDR3 has 14 amino acids. Germline V gene sequence: CDR1 LGHDT, CDR2 YNNKEL (reference sequence). CDR3 residues: CASSDRVGANVLTF. For the CDR3, the DNA is TGTGCCAGCAGCGACAGGGTCGGGGCCAACGTCCTGACTTTC.

This chain's CDR3 is CASSPTSGGSSEQFF. The CDR3 bases are TGTGCCAGCAGCCCCACTAGCGGGGGTTCGAGTGAGCAGTTCTTC. The chain combines TRBV2 with TRBJ2-1; 11 bases agree with TRBD2. The CDR3 contains 15 residues. V lost 6 bases and J lost 9; bases outside the gene matches: 10. Germline CDR1 SNHLY, CDR2 FYNNEI.

This chain connects TRBV5-1 to TRBJ2-3; TRBD2 aligns across 9 bases. The V and J ends lost 3 bases and 5 bases, in that order; junction bases with no gene match: 4. This CDR3 has 14 amino acids. Germline V gene sequence: CDR1 SGHRS, CDR2 YFSETQ. CDR3: CASSSGAGGDTQYF. Written as DNA, the CDR3 is TGCGCCAGCAGCTCAGGAGCGGGGGGAGATACGCAGTATTTT.

V and J are TRBV6-1 and TRBJ2-3; TRBD1 matches at 7 bases. Per the germline V gene, CDR1 is MNHNS and CDR2 is SASEGT. CDR3 length: 15 residues. The ends lost 1 base at V and 2 bases at J; junction bases unmatched: 3. CDR3 residues: CASSEGDRVTDTQYF. In DNA form, the CDR3 reads TGTGCCAGCAGTGAAGGAGACAGGGTCACAGATACGCAGTATTTT.

The V and J genes are TRBV7-8 and TRBJ1-1, with TRBD1 as a possible D gene (5 bases). Looked up from germline, CDR1 is SGHVS and CDR2 is FQNEAQ. Trimming pared 5 bases from V and 10 bases from J, leaving 17 bases between. The CDR3 spans 13 residues. The CDR3 protein is CASSPQGVRGAFF. CDR3 sequence (DNA): TGTGCCAGCAGCCCGCAAGGGGTGCGGGGAGCTTTCTTT.

This rearrangement joins TRBV6-6 to TRBJ1-2; 7 bases map to TRBD1. The CDR3 is 13 residues long. Per germline, CDR1 MNHNY and CDR2 SVGAGI (reference sequence). Unmatched junction bases numbered 9, after V lost 9 bases and J lost 5 bases. The CDR3 sequence: CASYTGALYGYTF. The CDR3 nucleotides read TGTGCCAGTTATACAGGGGCGCTGTATGGCTACACCTTC.

The chain uses TRBV7-2 and TRBJ2-7; TRBD1 aligns across 7 bases. The germline V gene has CDR1 SGHTA and CDR2 FQGNSA. This CDR3 contains 14 residues. V lost 5 bases, J lost 5 bases, and 9 bases stayed unmatched. The CDR3 nucleotides are TGTGCCAGCAGCCGCAGACAGGGTCATGACGAGCAGTACTTC. Its protein is CASSRRQGHDEQYF.